The present T cell receptor (beta chain) was sequenced within a study of cytotoxic CD8 clonotypes in ibrutinib-treated CLL listed by TCRdb under 2021. In terms of the full investigation: The cohort was composed of some twelve relapsed/refractory and around 15 treatment-naive patients; IGHV unmutated status was identified in fewer than 18 patients. Partial responses were observed in about 24 patients and complete responses in 2; after a median follow-up of around 68 months, remission was maintained in 14 patients and progression was observed in about twelve. Samples at response were collected after a median of about 12 months of treatment, with a range of roughly 6 to 40 months. Samples averaged approximately 240,000 productive templates and some 96,000 productive rearrangements. Of the roughly 86 people in the trial, about two dozen had longitudinal samples available. Cryopreserved peripheral blood mononuclear cells were collected before treatment, at response, and at either disease progression or sustained remission. Every sample from remission and from progressive disease was obtained while the patients were still on ibrutinib.

Here is what the overall study found, with its caveats: At ibrutinib response clonality went up, during sustained remission it held steady, and at progression it dropped back toward baseline. At baseline, clonality was higher than in age-matched healthy donors and showed a strong correlation with circulating CD8+ T-cell counts. Sampling times were not matched between patients in sustained remission and patients whose disease was progressing, and lymph node repertoires were not examined. Public clonotypes were rare and either shrank or stayed stable during treatment, and the rise in clonality at ibrutinib response reflected expansion of private clonotypes.

On a MiSeq, deep resolution sequencing aimed for a depth between 1 in 1 million and 1 in 200,000 T cells, with each clonotype covered roughly 10x on average. The immunoSEQ hsTCRB Kit was used to generate the TCR beta libraries. Per the original workflow: The data were analyzed with ImmunoSEQ Analyzer and ImmunoSEQ Data Assistant, and V, D and J gene assignments followed IMGT definitions. Clonality was computed as one minus normalized Shannon entropy of productive rearrangement frequencies, ranging from 0 to 1. Only overrepresented clonotypes making up at least 0.05% of each patient's repertoire were included in the public clonotype analysis. Some 13 age-matched healthy donor repertoires from immuneACCESS were used as controls for clonality. Entries here come from immuneACCESS through TCRdb and include only in-frame sequences with V and J called. Some clones fail to appear in such tables; in the studies checked, an unresolved V gene covers under half of the shortfall, and the cause of the remainder is unknown. V, J and clone size are taken as reported in that table, and D and trimming were inferred from the DNA itself. The sample has 130,000 or so clones on record, 80% to 90% of them singletons. The ten largest clones add up to 3% to 4% of the sample.

The time point label corresponds to: approximately 25 months on ibrutinib. For TCR beta library preparation, approximately 2 micrograms of genomic DNA was extracted from cryopreserved PBMCs. High-throughput TCR beta sequencing was performed on longitudinal blood samples from CLL patients receiving ibrutinib monotherapy. The patients took part in an open-label, single-center phase 2 trial of ibrutinib monotherapy. A note on this clone: Its antigen target is currently unknown. No base qualities exist here, and no much larger clone lies one base off it.

The CDR3 goes from the cysteine to the phenylalanine over 18 residues. CDR3 DNA is the only sequence kept; it has 54 bases, read in frame from the first base. The germline V gene gives CDR1 as LGHNA and CDR2 as YNFKEQ. Here V drops 0 bases and J drops 0 bases, and the junction holds 8 bases not matched to any gene. The sequenced sample was PBMCs, obtained after 24 months of ibrutinib treatment. Rearrangement joined TRBV4-2 to TRBJ2-3, and 8 bases in between align with TRBD2. This TCR was recovered from a human donor with chronic lymphocytic leukemia. The CDR3 in this case is CASSQERGGRVSTDTQYF. The DNA sequence is given as TGTGCCAGCAGCCAAGAACGGGGGGGCCGGGTTAGCACAGATACGCAGTATTTT.